The entry that follows covers one TCR beta chain sequence. This sample was included in a study of T-cell reconstitution after alpha-beta-depleted transplantation in children. J was trimmed by 4 bases and V by 2 bases; bases with no gene match: 2. This CDR3 contains 13 residues. Germline V gene sequence: CDR1 SGDLS, CDR2 YYNGEE. Molecular barcoding with unique molecular identifiers was used for the TCRbeta library. TCRdb recomputed calls from the PCR reads with MiXCR, one row per CDR3 protein. The sample includes about 540,000 distinct CDR3 sequences, 18% seen only once; the top ten take less than 4%. The chain combines TRBV9 with TRBJ1-1; 7 bases are a match to TRBD1. Sequencing used PBMCs from the stem cell graft donor, obtained from the stem cell graft. This clonotype was obtained from a human donor who donated a stem cell graft to a child with acute lymphoblastic leukemia. CDR3 bases: TGTGCCAGCAGCGTGACAGGGCCCACTGAAGCTTTCTTT. This translates into CASSVTGPTEAFF.